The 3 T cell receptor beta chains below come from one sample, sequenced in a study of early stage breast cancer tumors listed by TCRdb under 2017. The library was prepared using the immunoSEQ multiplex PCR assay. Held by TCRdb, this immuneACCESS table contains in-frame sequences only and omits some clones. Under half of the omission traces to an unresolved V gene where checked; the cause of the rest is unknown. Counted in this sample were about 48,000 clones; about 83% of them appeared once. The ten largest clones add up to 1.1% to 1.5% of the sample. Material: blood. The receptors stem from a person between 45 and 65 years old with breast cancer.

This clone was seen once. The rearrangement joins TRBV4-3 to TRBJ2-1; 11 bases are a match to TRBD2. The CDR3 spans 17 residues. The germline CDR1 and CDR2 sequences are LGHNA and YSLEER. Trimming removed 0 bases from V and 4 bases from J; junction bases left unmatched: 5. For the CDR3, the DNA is TGCGCCAGCAGCCAAGATGTCGGACTAGCGGGTTACAATGAGCAGTTCTTC. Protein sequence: CASSQDVGLAGYNEQFF.

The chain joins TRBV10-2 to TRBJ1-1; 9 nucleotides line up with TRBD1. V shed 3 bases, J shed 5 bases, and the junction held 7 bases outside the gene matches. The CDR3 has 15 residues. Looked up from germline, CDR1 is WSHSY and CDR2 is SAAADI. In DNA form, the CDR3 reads TGCGCCAGCAGTGATCAGACAGGGGGAAGGACTGAAGCTTTCTTT. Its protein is CASSDQTGGRTEAFF.

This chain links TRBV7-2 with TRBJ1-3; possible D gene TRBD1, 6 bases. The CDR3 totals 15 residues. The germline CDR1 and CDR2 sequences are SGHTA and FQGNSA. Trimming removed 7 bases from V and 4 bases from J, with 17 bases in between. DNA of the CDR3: TGTGCCAGCACCCCGGGGGGGGCTAGGGGAAACACCATATATTTT. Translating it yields CASTPGGARGNTIYF.